This TCR beta chain was profiled in a study of blood T cell repertoires in COVID-19. For the study at large: Specimens from acute and convalescent COVID-19 originated in the United States, Italy and Spain. The analysed material was cDNA or gDNA that came from T cells, B-cell-depleted T cells, or PBMCs.

Original analysis: How many nucleated cells were present was estimated from reference gene primer amplification. Produced via immunoSEQ multiplex PCR; TCRdb's table is partial and in-frame only. V and J calls and clone size are as listed in that table; D and trimming were resolved from the DNA. In the table there are around 240,000 clones, roughly 88% of which are singletons. Participants reported their clinical history, and cohort assignment relied on those reports. This CDR3 has 13 residues. V was trimmed by 7 bases and J by 5 bases, leaving 14 bases between them. Germline-derived CDR1 and CDR2 are MNHEY and SVGAGI.

Source material: PBMCs or T cells enriched from blood (not recorded which). The origin of this receptor is a woman between 50 and 59 years old who had recovered from COVID-19. The chain is built from TRBV6-5 and TRBJ2-5; weak D call: TRBD1 (6 bases). The CDR3 bases are TGTGCCAGCACCAACAGGGTCGGTGAGACCCAGTACTTC. Translated, it gives CASTNRVGETQYF.